These T cell receptor beta chains were read from a single sample in a study of human T cells and chemical hapten exposure. TCRdb itself ran the RACE reads through MiXCR, one entry per CDR3 protein. The repertoire includes tens of thousands of distinct CDR3 sequences, 9.6% of them detected once, and around 3.6% sits in the top ten. The starting material was whole blood, obtained in connection with sensitization to the hapten diphenylcyclopropenone (DPC). The receptors stem from a woman between 40 and 50 years old with alopecia areata. Some clones in this sample may be carry-over from other donors' samples. CDR3s include the opening cysteine and the closing phenylalanine or tryptophan. The D gene is left open where the match is weak. A clone size is listed for some rows: how often the clone was seen (once, few, many), or a class if it is expanded.

d_gene | j_gene | v_gene | abundance | CDR3aa | CDR3nt
TRBD2 | TRBJ2-3 | TRBV11-2 | NA | CASSYSPGGPSHTQYF | TGTGCCAGCAGCTATTCACCGGGGGGGCCGTCCCATACGCAGTATTTT
NA | TRBJ1-2 | TRBV20-1 | many | CSAPDPRQVNYGYTF | TGCAGTGCCCCCGACCCCCGACAGGTTAACTATGGCTACACCTTC
NA | TRBJ1-5 | TRBV6-2/TRBV6-3 | many | CASRRRTPGENQPQHF | TGTGCCAGCAGGCGCCGGACCCCCGGGGAAAATCAGCCCCAGCATTTT
NA | TRBJ2-3 | TRBV2 | many | CASSPMAGTRTDTQYF | TGTGCCAGCAGCCCGATGGCGGGAACCCGCACAGATACGCAGTATTTT
NA | TRBJ2-2 | TRBV7-9 | many | CASSLDGRNTGELFF | TGTGCCAGCAGCTTAGACGGGAGGAACACCGGGGAGCTGTTTTTT
TRBD1 | TRBJ2-3 | TRBV6-1 | NA | CASRDRGPSSTDTQYF | TGTGCCAGCCGGGACAGGGGGCCGTCGAGCACAGATACGCAGTATTTT
NA | TRBJ2-5 | TRBV7-2 | NA | CASSLGRWETQYF | TGTGCCAGCAGCTTAGGACGCTGGGAGACCCAGTACTTC
TRBD2 | TRBJ2-7 | TRBV29-1 | few | CSVDGRGSYEQYF | TGCAGCGTTGATGGGCGGGGGAGCTACGAGCAGTACTTC
NA | TRBJ1-6 | TRBV20-1 | NA | CSARDVGGFYNSPLHF | TGCAGTGCTAGAGATGTGGGTGGATTTTATAATTCACCCCTCCACTTT
TRBD1 | TRBJ2-5 | TRBV2 | few | CASSEQGVWQETQYF | TGTGCCAGCAGTGAACAGGGGGTTTGGCAAGAGACCCAGTACTTC
TRBD1 | TRBJ1-5 | TRBV2 | many | CASSPTGGQPQHF | TGTGCCAGCAGCCCTACAGGGGGTCAGCCCCAGCATTTT
TRBD1 | TRBJ2-1 | TRBV20-1 | NA | CSVAGGQGAGNEQFF | TGCAGTGTGGCAGGAGGACAGGGGGCCGGTAATGAGCAGTTCTTC
TRBD1 | TRBJ2-3 | TRBV10-2 | large | CASRTGDGDTQYF | TGCGCCAGCAGAACAGGGGATGGAGATACGCAGTATTTT
NA | TRBJ2-5 | TRBV7-7 | many | CASSLGSTGTQETQYF | TGTGCTAGCAGCTTAGGGTCGACAGGCACACAAGAGACCCAGTACTTC
NA | TRBJ2-3 | TRBV6-5 | many | CASSQEDTQYF | TGTGCCAGCAGTCAGGAAGATACGCAGTATTTT
TRBD2 | TRBJ2-2 | TRBV12-3/TRBV12-4 | many | CASTRSAGGNTGELFF | TGTGCCAGCACGAGGTCAGCGGGGGGGAACACCGGGGAGCTGTTTTTT
NA | TRBJ2-5 | TRBV5-6 | many | CASSLLTRKTQYF | TGTGCCAGCAGCTTGTTAACTAGGAAGACCCAGTACTTC
NA | TRBJ2-2 | TRBV18 | many | CASSPDGLRTGELFF | TGTGCCAGCTCACCAGACGGGCTGAGGACCGGGGAGCTGTTTTTT